Below, 8 T cell receptor beta chains from the same sample are listed, as sequenced in a study of T cell responses to AZD1222 COVID-19 vaccine. The protocol was immunoSEQ multiplex PCR, while the TCRdb copy is restricted to in-frame clones and leaves out a portion. This sample has under 150,000 clones, with nearly 90% found just once. The sample in question was peripheral blood, obtained 28 days after the second AZD1222 dose. The source is an adult who received the AZD1222 COVID-19 vaccine.

The CDR3 sequence: CASTIRVSNQPQHF. The DNA of the CDR3 is TGTGCCAGCACTATCAGGGTCAGTAATCAGCCCCAGCATTTT. The chain has TRBV19 and TRBJ1-5; possibly TRBD1 for D (5 bases). CDR1 and CDR2 from the germline V gene are LNHDA and SQIVND (reference sequence). Trimming left V 9 bases short and J 4 bases short, with 16 bases between. This CDR3 is 14 amino acids long.

V and J are TRBV5-1 and TRBJ2-7, with D possibly being TRBD1 (5 bases). The germline V gene encodes CDR1 SGHRS and CDR2 YFSETQ. The CDR3 has 14 amino acids. The ends were cut back, 0 bases at V and 0 bases at J, with 7 bases in the middle. The CDR3 sequence: CASSLGGSSYEQYF. In DNA, the CDR3 is TGCGCCAGCAGCTTGGGGGGCTCCTCCTACGAGCAGTACTTC. Full variable domain (outside the CDR3, taken from reference TRBV5-1 and TRBJ2-7): KAGVTQTPRYLIKTRGQQVTLSCSPISGHRSVSWYQQTPGQGLQFLFEYFSETQRNKGNFPGRFSGRQFSNSRSEMNVSTLELGDSALYLCASSLGGSSYEQYFGPGTRLTVT.

The chain links TRBV30 to TRBJ2-7, with 7 bases matching TRBD2. From germline, CDR1 is GTSNPN and CDR2 SVGIG (reference sequence). The length of the CDR3 is 13 residues. V lost 2 bases and J lost 5; bases outside the gene matches: 6. The CDR3 is CAWSWSGTNEQYF. The CDR3 DNA reads as TGTGCCTGGAGTTGGAGCGGGACGAACGAGCAGTACTTC.

V and J are TRBV14 and TRBJ2-1, with TRBD2 as a possible D gene (6 bases). Trimming took 0 bases from V and 1 from J, leaving 13 bases between them. Germline V gene sequence: CDR1 SGHDN, CDR2 FVKESK. The CDR3 totals 17 residues. CDR3 nucleotides: TGTGCCAGCAGCCAAGAATTCGGGAGTGGGTCCTACAATGAGCAGTTCTTC. Amino acids: CASSQEFGSGSYNEQFF.

The chain joins TRBV28 to TRBJ1-5, with D unresolved. The germline V gene has CDR1 MDHEN and CDR2 SYDVKM. The V gene lost 6 bases and the J gene lost 3 bases, with 15 bases spanning the gap. This CDR3 is 15 amino acids long. CDR3 bases: TGTGCCAGCAGCCCGGCACATTCCTACAATCAGCCCCAGCATTTT. Its translation is CASSPAHSYNQPQHF.

This chain connects TRBV13 to TRBJ2-3; 11 positions match TRBD2. The CDR3 runs 14 residues. Germline V gene data show CDR1 as PRHDT and CDR2 as FYEKMQ (reference sequence). J lost 2 bases, V lost 10 bases, and 5 bases had no gene match. CDR3 in amino acids: CATFSGGATDTQYF. In DNA form, the CDR3 reads TGTGCCACCTTTAGCGGGGGGGCCACAGATACGCAGTATTTT. The full variable domain, in which reference TRBV13 and TRBJ2-3 provide the parts outside the CDR3, is AAGVIQSPRHLIKEKRETATLKCYPIPRHDTVYWYQQGPGQDPQFLISFYEKMQSDKGSIPDRFSAQQFSDYHSELNMSSLELGDSALYFCATFSGGATDTQYFGPGTRLTVL.

V is TRBV5-5 and J is TRBJ2-7; D gene unclear. Trimming stripped 2 bases from V and 0 bases from J, with 15 bases between. CDR1 SGHKS and CDR2 YYEKEE come from the germline V gene (reference sequence). The CDR3 is made up of 16 amino acids. CDR3 region: CASSFDPAGSSYEQYF. DNA for the CDR3: TGTGCCAGCAGCTTTGACCCCGCCGGAAGCTCCTACGAGCAGTACTTC.

The chain couples TRBV21-1 to TRBJ2-7; the D call in the table, TRBD1, was not verified against the DNA. TRBV21-1 is flagged as a pseudogene. CDR3 length equals 15 residues. The chain's CDR3 is CASSAPQGASYEQYF. DNA for the CDR3: TGTGCCAGCAGCGCACCACAGGGGGCCTCCTACGAGCAGTACTTC.